The 22 T cell receptor beta chains given below trace back to one sample, sequenced in a study of shared clonotypes between healthy human individuals. Sequenced by immunoSEQ multiplex PCR; TCRdb stores in-frame clones only, minus some. In the table there are a few million clones, roughly 93% of which are singletons. Sequencing was done on a sample of naive CD4+ T cells from PBMCs. The subset is: CD45RA+ positively selected. The receptors derive from a man between 18 and 29 years old in good health. Some clones in this sample may be carry-over from other donors' samples.

The chain couples TRBV28 to TRBJ1-1; possibly TRBD1 for D (6 bases). Looked up from germline, CDR1 is MDHEN and CDR2 is SYDVKM. Trimming pared 7 bases from V and 2 bases from J, leaving 14 bases between. This CDR3 has 14 residues. CDR3 nucleotides: TGTGCCAGCACCGGGGGCGAGACAAACACTGAAGCTTTCTTT. This translates into CASTGGETNTEAFF.

The V call is TRBV28, the J call TRBJ1-5; the D is unclear. Germline V lookup: CDR1 MDHEN, CDR2 SYDVKM. V lost 0 bases and J lost 6, with 3 bases in between. The CDR3 length is 12 residues. The CDR3 sequence is CASSLWAQPQHF. CDR3 sequence (DNA): TGTGCCAGCAGTTTATGGGCTCAGCCCCAGCATTTT.

The chain carries TRBV15 and TRBJ1-5, with D possibly matching TRBD1 (5 bases). The V gene's germline CDR1 is LNHNV and CDR2 YYDKDF (reference sequence). CDR3 length equals 13 residues. Trimming cost V 3 bases and J 6 bases, with 9 bases left between them. CDR3 protein: CATSRPGLQPQHF. CDR3 in DNA: TGTGCCACCAGCAGGCCAGGGCTTCAGCCCCAGCATTTT.

As to this clone: The germline gene is not matched at one end of the junction; a read error may be the cause. This rearrangement joins TRBV27 to TRBJ2-7; TRBD1 matches at 10 bases. Germline CDR1 reads MNHEY; CDR2 reads SMNVEV (reference sequence). This CDR3 is 10 amino acids long. The CDR3 DNA sequence: TGCGACAGGGGGCATCACGAGCAGTACTTC. This encodes CDRGHHEQYF.

The rearrangement joins TRBV5-8 to TRBJ1-2; perhaps TRBD1 as D (5 bases). Germline V gene data show CDR1 as SGHTS and CDR2 as YDEGEE. V lost 2 bases to trimming and J lost 0 bases, with 11 bases between them. The CDR3 runs 15 residues. CDR3 bases: TGTGCCAGCAGCTTTAGGACACCAACTAACTATGGCTACACCTTC. The encoded protein is CASSFRTPTNYGYTF.

The chain is built from TRBV5-1 and TRBJ2-7; no reliable D call. The CDR3 covers 14 residues. Germline CDR1 SGHRS, CDR2 YFSETQ. V lost 4 bases to trimming and J lost 0 bases, with 11 bases between them. The CDR3 region has the DNA TGCGCCAGCAGCGAGACGACCCCCTCCTACGAGCAGTACTTC. Translated, it gives CASSETTPSYEQYF. The complete variable domain, with remaining parts taken from reference TRBV5-1 and TRBJ2-7, reads KAGVTQTPRYLIKTRGQQVTLSCSPISGHRSVSWYQQTPGQGLQFLFEYFSETQRNKGNFPGRFSGRQFSNSRSEMNVSTLELGDSALYLCASSETTPSYEQYFGPGTRLTVT.

The genes are TRBV5-6 and TRBJ2-1; D might be TRBD2 (5 bases). There are 16 residues in the CDR3. The ends were cut back, 2 bases at V and 2 bases at J, with 14 bases in the middle. The germline V gene encodes CDR1 SGHDT and CDR2 YYEEEE. The CDR3 spells CASSFDRGETYNEQFF. The CDR3 nucleotides read TGTGCCAGCAGCTTTGATCGGGGAGAAACCTACAATGAGCAGTTCTTC.

Details on this clone: This sample also contains other DNA sequences that code for the same CDR3. J is TRBJ2-2 and V is TRBV27; 7 bases align to TRBD2. This CDR3 spans 14 amino acids. The trim removed 3 bases at V and 4 bases at J, leaving 2 bases unmatched. The V gene's germline CDR1 is MNHEY and CDR2 SMNVEV (reference sequence). The CDR3 DNA reads as TGTGCCAGCAGTTTTTTAGCGGGCACCGGGGAGCTGTTTTTT. Translation gives CASSFLAGTGELFF.

This clone appeared once. The chain links TRBV5-4 to TRBJ2-1; D remains unclear. CDR3 length: 11 residues. Looked up from germline, CDR1 is SGHNT and CDR2 is YYREEE (reference sequence). V lost 0 bases, J lost 10 bases, and 5 bases lay in between. CDR3 amino acids: CASSLAGEQFF. As DNA, the CDR3 is TGTGCCAGCAGCTTGGCTGGGGAGCAGTTCTTC.

V gene TRBV30 combines with J gene TRBJ2-1, with 10 bases matching TRBD2. Germline CDR1 is GTSNPN and CDR2 is SVGIG (reference sequence). The CDR3 spans 14 residues. Trimming at V came to 4 bases and at J to 2 bases, leaving 2 bases not matched to a gene. CDR3 nucleotides: TGTGCCTGGATAGCGGGAGGCCCCTACAATGAGCAGTTCTTC. This translates into CAWIAGGPYNEQFF.

The chain links TRBV7-8 to TRBJ2-7, with TRBD1 identical over 8 bases. With V trimmed by 4 bases and J by 6 bases, 17 bases remained unmatched. CDR1 and CDR2 from the germline V gene are SGHVS and FQNEAQ. The CDR3 loop spans 17 amino acids. The CDR3: CASSSSLPGQEGIEQYF. In nucleotides, the CDR3 is TGTGCCAGCAGCTCATCACTTCCGGGACAGGAGGGCATCGAGCAGTACTTC.

This clone occurred once. This chain links TRBV4-2 with TRBJ2-1, with D maybe TRBD2 (6 bases). This CDR3 region has 15 residues. Trimming removed 2 bases at V and 8 bases at J, with 16 bases between. Per germline, CDR1 LGHNA and CDR2 YNFKEQ. CDR3 in DNA: TGTGCCAGCAGCCAAACGGGACCAGGCGGGGATGAGCAGTTCTTC. This gives the protein CASSQTGPGGDEQFF.

The chain recombines TRBV7-9 with TRBJ2-3; 11 nucleotides match TRBD2. The germline V gene has CDR1 SEHNR and CDR2 FQNEAQ (reference sequence). The CDR3 totals 15 residues. Trimming removed 6 bases from V and 4 bases from J; junction bases left unmatched: 6. The CDR3 DNA reads as TGTGCCAGCAGGCCGACTAGCGGGACCCCAGATACGCAGTATTTT. Residues: CASRPTSGTPDTQYF.

This chain connects TRBV9 to TRBJ1-2; D gene ambiguous. There are 13 residues in the CDR3. Germline CDR1 SGDLS, CDR2 YYNGEE. Trimming removed 0 bases from V and 0 bases from J, with 3 bases in between. Here the CDR3 reads CASSVEPNYGYTF. CDR3 nucleotide sequence: TGTGCCAGCAGCGTAGAACCTAACTATGGCTACACCTTC. The full variable domain, its missing parts supplied by reference TRBV9 and TRBJ1-2, is DSGVTQTPKHLITATGQRVTLRCSPRSGDLSVYWYQQSLDQGLQFLIQYYNGEERAKGNILERFSAQQFPDLHSELNLSSLELGDSALYFCASSVEPNYGYTFGSGTRLTVV.

For this clone: Other DNA sequences in this specimen translate into the identical CDR3. The rearrangement links TRBV7-3 to TRBJ2-5; D gene unclear. The ends were cut back, 2 bases at V and 5 bases at J, with 6 bases in the middle. The CDR3 consists of 12 residues. The germline V gene has CDR1 SGHTA and CDR2 FQGTGA. In nucleotides, the CDR3 is TGTGCCAGCAGCTTACTGGGGGAGACCCAGTACTTC. The encoded protein is CASSLLGETQYF.

This clone was counted only a few times. Other DNA sequences of this sample code for an identical CDR3. This chain joins TRBV9 and TRBJ1-2, with D unresolved. Trimming removed 0 bases at V and 5 bases at J, with 5 bases between. The CDR3 contains 12 residues. CDR1 SGDLS and CDR2 YYNGEE come from the germline V gene. CDR3 protein: CASSVVGYGYTF. In DNA form, the CDR3 reads TGTGCCAGCAGCGTAGTGGGTTATGGCTACACCTTC.

This chain connects TRBV28 to TRBJ2-7; weak D call: TRBD2 (5 bases). V was trimmed by 8 bases and J by 1 base, leaving 18 bases between them. The CDR3 covers 15 residues. Per the germline V gene, CDR1 is MDHEN and CDR2 is SYDVKM. This CDR3 is CASGSLGAPSYEQYF. The CDR3 DNA reads TGTGCCAGCGGATCTTTGGGAGCGCCATCCTACGAGCAGTACTTC. Supplemented by reference TRBV28 and TRBJ2-7, the full variable domain reads DVKVTQSSRYLVKRTGEKVFLECVQDMDHENMFWYRQDPGLGLRLIYFSYDVKMKEKGDIPEGYSVSREKKERFSLILESASTNQTSMYLCASGSLGAPSYEQYFGPGTRLTVT.

This CDR3 is CASSYSGQGGDEQFF. The CDR3 nucleotides read TGTGCCAGCAGTTACTCGGGACAGGGCGGGGATGAGCAGTTCTTC. The genes are TRBV6-5 and TRBJ2-1, with TRBD1 matching 9 bases. Trimming cost V 0 bases and J 8 bases; bases outside gene matches: 5. This CDR3 region has 15 residues. CDR1 is MNHEY, CDR2 SVGAGI, per germline.

J is TRBJ2-7 and V is TRBV4-2; D uncertain. V lost 0 bases to trimming and J lost 2 bases, with 14 bases between them. The CDR3 runs to 16 residues. Per the germline V gene, CDR1 is LGHNA and CDR2 is YNFKEQ. CDR3 sequence (DNA): TGTGCCAGCAGCCAAGAAACGACATGGCCCCCCTACGAGCAGTACTTC. It translates to CASSQETTWPPYEQYF.

The chain joins TRBV9 to TRBJ2-1; no reliable D call. The V gene lost 4 bases and the J gene lost 8 bases, with 10 bases spanning the gap. Germline lookup yields CDR1 SGDLS and CDR2 YYNGEE. This CDR3 has 12 amino acids. Written as DNA, the CDR3 is TGTGCCAGCAGCACCCAGGCGGATGAGCAGTTCTTC. This translates into CASSTQADEQFF. Combining the CDR3 with reference TRBV9 and TRBJ2-1 gives the whole variable domain DSGVTQTPKHLITATGQRVTLRCSPRSGDLSVYWYQQSLDQGLQFLIQYYNGEERAKGNILERFSAQQFPDLHSELNLSSLELGDSALYFCASSTQADEQFFGPGTRLTVL.

The V call is TRBV29-1, the J call TRBJ1-5; D not resolved. CDR1 and CDR2 (germline): SQVTM, ANQGSEA. Trimming took 4 bases from V and 2 from J, leaving 9 bases between them. This CDR3 is built from 13 residues. For the CDR3, the DNA is TGCAGCGTTGTTTTCCAGGGCAATCAGCCCCAGCATTTT. It encodes CSVVFQGNQPQHF.

The chain has TRBV7-9 and TRBJ1-2; possible D gene TRBD1, 6 bases. This CDR3 is 14 amino acids long. Germline V gives CDR1 SEHNR, CDR2 FQNEAQ (reference sequence). V lost 4 bases, J lost 8 bases, and 17 bases lay in between. The CDR3 reads CASSSEGGGRGYTF. CDR3 sequence (DNA): TGTGCCAGCAGCTCCGAGGGGGGAGGGCGAGGCTACACCTTC.